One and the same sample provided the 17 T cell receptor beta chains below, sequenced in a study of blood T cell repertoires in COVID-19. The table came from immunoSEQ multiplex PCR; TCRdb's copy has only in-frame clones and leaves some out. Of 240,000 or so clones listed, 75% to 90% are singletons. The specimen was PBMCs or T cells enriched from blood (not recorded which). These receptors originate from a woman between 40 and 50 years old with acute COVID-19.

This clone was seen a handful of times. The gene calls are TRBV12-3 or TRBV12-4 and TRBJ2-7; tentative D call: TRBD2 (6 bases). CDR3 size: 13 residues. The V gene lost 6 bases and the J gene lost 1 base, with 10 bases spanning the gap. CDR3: CASSPSVSYEQYF. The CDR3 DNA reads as TGTGCCAGCAGCCCTAGCGTATCCTACGAGCAGTACTTC.

CDR3 coding DNA: TGTGCCAGCAGCTTAAACAGGGGCACCCTCCTGACTTTC. Its protein product is CASSLNRGTLLTF. This chain links TRBV7-9 with TRBJ2-6; 7 nucleotides match TRBD1. The CDR3 extends over 13 amino acids. The germline CDR1 and CDR2 sequences are SEHNR and FQNEAQ (reference sequence). Trimming cost V 2 bases and J 14 bases; bases outside gene matches: 6.

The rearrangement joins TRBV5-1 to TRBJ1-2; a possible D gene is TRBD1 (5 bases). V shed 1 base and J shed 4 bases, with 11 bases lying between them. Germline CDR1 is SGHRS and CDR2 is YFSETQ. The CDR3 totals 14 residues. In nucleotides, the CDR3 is TGCGCCAGCAGCTTGTCGACAGTGCCCTATGGCTACACCTTC. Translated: CASSLSTVPYGYTF.

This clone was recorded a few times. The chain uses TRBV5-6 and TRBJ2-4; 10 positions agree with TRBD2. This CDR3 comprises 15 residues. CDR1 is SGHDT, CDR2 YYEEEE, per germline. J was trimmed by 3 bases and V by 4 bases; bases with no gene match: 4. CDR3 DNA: TGTGCCAGCAGCGTACTAGCGGGGAACAAAAACATTCAGTACTTC. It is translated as CASSVLAGNKNIQYF.

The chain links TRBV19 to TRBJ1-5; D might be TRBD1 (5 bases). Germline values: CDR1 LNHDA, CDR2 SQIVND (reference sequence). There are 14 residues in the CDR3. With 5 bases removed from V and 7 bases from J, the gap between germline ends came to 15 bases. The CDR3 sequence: CASSHPGGGQPQHF. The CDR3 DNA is TGTGCCAGTAGTCACCCCGGGGGGGGACAGCCCCAGCATTTT.

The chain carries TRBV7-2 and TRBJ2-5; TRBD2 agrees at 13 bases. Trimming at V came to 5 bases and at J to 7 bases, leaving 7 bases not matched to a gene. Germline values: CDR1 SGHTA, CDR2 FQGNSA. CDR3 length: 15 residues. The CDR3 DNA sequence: TGTGCCAGCAGCACCCGGACTAGCGGGAGCCGGACCCAGTACTTC. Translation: CASSTRTSGSRTQYF.

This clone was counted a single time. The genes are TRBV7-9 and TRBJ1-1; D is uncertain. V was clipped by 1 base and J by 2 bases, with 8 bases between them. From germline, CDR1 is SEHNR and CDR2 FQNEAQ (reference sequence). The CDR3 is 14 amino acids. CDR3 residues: CASSLVGDNTEAFF. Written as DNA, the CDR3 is TGTGCCAGCAGCTTAGTAGGAGATAACACTGAAGCTTTCTTT.

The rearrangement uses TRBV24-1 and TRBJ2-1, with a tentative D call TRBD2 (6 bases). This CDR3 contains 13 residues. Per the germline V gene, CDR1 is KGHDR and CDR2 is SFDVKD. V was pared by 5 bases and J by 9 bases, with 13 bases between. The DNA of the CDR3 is TGTGCCACCAGTGCCCGGGAGCGCGGTGAGCAGTTCTTC. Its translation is CATSARERGEQFF.

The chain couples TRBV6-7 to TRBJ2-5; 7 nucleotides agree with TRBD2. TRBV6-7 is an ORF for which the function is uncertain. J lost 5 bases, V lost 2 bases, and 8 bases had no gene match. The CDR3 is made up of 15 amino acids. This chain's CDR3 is CASSYRSGARETQYF. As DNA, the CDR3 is TGTGCCAGCAGTTACCGGAGCGGGGCCCGGGAGACCCAGTACTTC.

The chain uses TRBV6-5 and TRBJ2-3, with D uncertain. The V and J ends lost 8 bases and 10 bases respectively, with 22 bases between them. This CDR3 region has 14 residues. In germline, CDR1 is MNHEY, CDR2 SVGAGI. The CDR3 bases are TGTGCCAGCGTCCAGAGCGTCCACGACGGTTCGCAGTATTTT. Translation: CASVQSVHDGSQYF.

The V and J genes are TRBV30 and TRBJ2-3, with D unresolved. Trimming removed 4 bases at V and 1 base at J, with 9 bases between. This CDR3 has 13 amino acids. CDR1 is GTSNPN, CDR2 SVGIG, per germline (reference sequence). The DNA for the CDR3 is TGTGCCTGGACAGGTCTGGGCACAGATACGCAGTATTTT. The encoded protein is CAWTGLGTDTQYF.

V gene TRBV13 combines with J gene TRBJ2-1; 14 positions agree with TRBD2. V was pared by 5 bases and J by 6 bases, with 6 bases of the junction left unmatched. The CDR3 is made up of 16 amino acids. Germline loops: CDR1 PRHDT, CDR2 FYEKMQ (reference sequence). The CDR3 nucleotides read TGTGCCAGCAGCACCCGACTAGCGGGAGGGTCCAATGAGCAGTTCTTC. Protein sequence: CASSTRLAGGSNEQFF. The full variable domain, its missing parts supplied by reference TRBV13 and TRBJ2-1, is AAGVIQSPRHLIKEKRETATLKCYPIPRHDTVYWYQQGPGQDPQFLISFYEKMQSDKGSIPDRFSAQQFSDYHSELNMSSLELGDSALYFCASSTRLAGGSNEQFFGPGTRLTVL.

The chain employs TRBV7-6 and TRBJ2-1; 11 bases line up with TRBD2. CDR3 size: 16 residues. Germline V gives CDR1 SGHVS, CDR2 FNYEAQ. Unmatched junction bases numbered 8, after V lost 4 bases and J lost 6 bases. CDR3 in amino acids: CASSSLLAGGGNEQFF. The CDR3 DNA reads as TGTGCCAGCAGCTCTCTCCTAGCGGGAGGAGGCAATGAGCAGTTCTTC.

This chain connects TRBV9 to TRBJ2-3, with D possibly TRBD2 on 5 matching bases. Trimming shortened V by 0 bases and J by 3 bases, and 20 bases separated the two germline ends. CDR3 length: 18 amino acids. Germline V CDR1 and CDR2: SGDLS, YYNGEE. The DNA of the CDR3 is TGTGCCAGCAGCGTAGGGGAGCGGACCGGGGTGAGTACAGATACGCAGTATTTT. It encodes CASSVGERTGVSTDTQYF.

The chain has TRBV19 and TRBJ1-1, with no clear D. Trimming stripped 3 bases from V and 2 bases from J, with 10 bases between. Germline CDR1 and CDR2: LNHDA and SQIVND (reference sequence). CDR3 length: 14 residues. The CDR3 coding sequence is TGTGCCAGTAGTATCCACGGGGAAAACACTGAAGCTTTCTTT. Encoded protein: CASSIHGENTEAFF.

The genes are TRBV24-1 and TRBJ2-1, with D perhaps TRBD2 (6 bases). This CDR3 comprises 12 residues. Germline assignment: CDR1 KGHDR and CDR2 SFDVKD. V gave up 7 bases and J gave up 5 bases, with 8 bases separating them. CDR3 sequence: CATREGNNEQFF. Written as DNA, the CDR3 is TGTGCCACCAGGGAGGGGAACAATGAGCAGTTCTTC.

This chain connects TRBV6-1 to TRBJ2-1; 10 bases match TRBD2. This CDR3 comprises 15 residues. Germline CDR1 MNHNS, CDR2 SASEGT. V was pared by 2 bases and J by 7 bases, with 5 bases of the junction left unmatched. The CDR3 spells CASSEYSGRYNEQFF. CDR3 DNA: TGTGCCAGCAGTGAATATAGCGGGAGGTATAATGAGCAGTTCTTC.